The text below deals with one T cell receptor (beta chain). This sample is drawn from a study of blood T cell repertoires in COVID-19. Study-wide background: Spain, Italy and the United States supplied samples that represented acute and convalescent COVID-19. PBMCs, B-cell-depleted T cells, or T cells provided the cDNA or gDNA that made up the material.

Authors' data handling: Amplification from reference gene primers served as the basis for estimated nucleated cell counts. Method: immunoSEQ multiplex PCR; TCRdb's copy keeps in-frame clones and lacks some. That table gives V, J and clone size, and the DNA gave D and trimming. The profile shows roughly 100,000 clones, 91% of them singletons. Sequenced input: peripheral blood. The sequence was obtained from a man aged 45-65 years with acute or convalescent COVID-19.

The CDR3 protein is CASSSTGVEQYF. In DNA, the CDR3 is TGTGCCAGCAGCTCGACAGGGGTCGAGCAGTACTTC. The rearrangement uses TRBV7-2 and TRBJ2-7; 8 bases map to TRBD1. V gave up 4 bases and J gave up 6 bases; unmatched junction bases: 2. The CDR3 runs 12 residues. Germline CDR1 reads SGHTA; CDR2 reads FQGNSA.